This T cell receptor beta chain was captured by sequencing in a study of OX40 agonist ivuxolimab in advanced cancers. Study-wide background: Checkpoint inhibitors had been given previously to roughly 40% of patients. General observations from the study: Antigens targeted by the expanded peripheral T cells were not determined. On average, a greater number of expanded clones characterised CD8+ T cells relative to CD4+.

The CDR3 is 15 amino acids. V shed 0 bases, J shed 6 bases, and the junction held 6 bases outside the gene matches. Germline CDR1 SGHKS, CDR2 YYEKEE (reference sequence). For this clone: Its antigen remains unknown.

TCRdb's copy holds only in-frame clones and misses some; the assay was immunoSEQ multiplex PCR. This sample yields under 75,000 clones, of which about 90% are seen a single time; around a quarter belongs to the top ten. The receptor comes from an adult with an advanced solid tumor such as melanoma, head and neck, liver or kidney cancer. The gene calls are TRBV5-5 and TRBJ2-3; 8 positions agree with TRBD2. Sequenced material: CD4+ or CD8+ T cells sorted from blood, taken in a trial of the OX40 agonist ivuxolimab. The CDR3 loop reads CASSLGTSRGDTQYF. CDR3 in DNA: TGTGCCAGCAGCTTGGGGACTAGCAGAGGTGATACGCAGTATTTT. Supplemented by reference TRBV5-5 and TRBJ2-3, the full variable domain reads DAGVTQSPTHLIKTRGQQVTLRCSPISGHKSVSWYQQVLGQGPQFIFQYYEKEERGRGNFPDRFSARQFPNYSSELNVNALLLGDSALYLCASSLGTSRGDTQYFGPGTRLTVL.